This T cell receptor beta chain is from a study of blood T cells in healthy people across ages. For this clonotype: Its antigen is not identified.

Primers used in a second PCR of about 6 to 11 cycles were a sample-barcoded 5' primer and a J-beta primer mix. TCRdb reprocessed the 5' RACE reads via MiXCR and lists one record per CDR3 protein. The sample yields 1.5 million to 2 million distinct CDR3 sequences, about 50% seen once. Broader study findings: Leaving the PBMCs unsorted stopped any conclusive comparison of naive versus antigen-experienced cells. Naive CD4+ cell counts and diversity both ran higher in long-lived than in aged donors.

The sample was blood. The sequence derives from a woman aged 40 to 50 in good health.

The CDR3 is CASSQTRHNEQFF. The DNA of the CDR3 is TGTGCCAGCAGCCAGACAAGACACAATGAGCAGTTCTTC. The chain joins TRBV28 to TRBJ2-1, with D hard to call. Germline assignment: CDR1 MDHEN and CDR2 SYDVKM. The CDR3 is made up of 13 amino acids. Trimming stripped 6 bases from V and 5 bases from J, with 11 bases between.